The clone carrying this T cell receptor (beta chain) was seen only once. TCRdb's copy holds only in-frame clones and misses some; the assay was immunoSEQ multiplex PCR. The table has approximately 83,000 clones, 85% to 95% seen once. The sample belongs to a study of T cell changes during pregnancy in multiple sclerosis. V dropped 6 bases and J dropped 5 bases, with 16 bases sitting between them. Germline CDR1 SQVTM, CDR2 ANQGSEA. This CDR3 is built from 14 residues. The V and J genes are TRBV29-1 and TRBJ1-4; D is perhaps TRBD1 (5 bases). The source is a female donor with multiple sclerosis, enrolled in a pregnancy study. Specimen: peripheral blood, collected in the first trimester of pregnancy. The CDR3 DNA reads TGCAGCGTGAGTCCGGGACTCTCCAATGAAAAACTGTTTTTT. Amino acids: CSVSPGLSNEKLFF.